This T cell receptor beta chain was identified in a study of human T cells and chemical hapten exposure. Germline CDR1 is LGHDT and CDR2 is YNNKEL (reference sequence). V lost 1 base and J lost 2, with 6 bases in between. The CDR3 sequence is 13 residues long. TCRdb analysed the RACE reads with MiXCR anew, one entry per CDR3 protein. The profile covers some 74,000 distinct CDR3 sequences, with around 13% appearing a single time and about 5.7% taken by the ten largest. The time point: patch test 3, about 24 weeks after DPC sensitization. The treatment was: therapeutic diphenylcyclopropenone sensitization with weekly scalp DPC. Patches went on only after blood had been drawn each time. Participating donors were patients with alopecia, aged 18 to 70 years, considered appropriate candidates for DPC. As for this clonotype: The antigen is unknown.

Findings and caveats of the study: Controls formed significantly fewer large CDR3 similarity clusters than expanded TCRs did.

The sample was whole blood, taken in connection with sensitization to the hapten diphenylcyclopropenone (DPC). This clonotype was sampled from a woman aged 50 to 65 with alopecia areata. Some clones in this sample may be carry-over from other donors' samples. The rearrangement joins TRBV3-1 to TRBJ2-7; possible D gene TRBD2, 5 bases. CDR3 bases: TGTGCCAGCAGCCAAGCGGGAACCTACGAGCAGTACTTC. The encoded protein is CASSQAGTYEQYF.